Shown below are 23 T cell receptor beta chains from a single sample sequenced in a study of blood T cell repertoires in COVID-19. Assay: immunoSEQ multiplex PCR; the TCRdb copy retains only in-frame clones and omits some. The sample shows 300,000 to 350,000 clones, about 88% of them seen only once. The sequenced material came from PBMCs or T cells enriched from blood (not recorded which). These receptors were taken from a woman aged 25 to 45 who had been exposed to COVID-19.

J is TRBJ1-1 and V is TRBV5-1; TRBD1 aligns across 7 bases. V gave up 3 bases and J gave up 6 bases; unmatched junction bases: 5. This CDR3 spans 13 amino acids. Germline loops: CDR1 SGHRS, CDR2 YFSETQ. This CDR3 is CASSSRGRAEAFF. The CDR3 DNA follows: TGCGCCAGCAGCTCTAGGGGGCGGGCTGAAGCTTTCTTT.

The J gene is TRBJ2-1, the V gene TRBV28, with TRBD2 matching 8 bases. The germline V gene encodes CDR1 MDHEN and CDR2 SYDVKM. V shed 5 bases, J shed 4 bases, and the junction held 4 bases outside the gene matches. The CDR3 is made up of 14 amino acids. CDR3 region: CASSESGGYNEQFF. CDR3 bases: TGTGCCAGCAGTGAGTCGGGAGGGTACAATGAGCAGTTCTTC.

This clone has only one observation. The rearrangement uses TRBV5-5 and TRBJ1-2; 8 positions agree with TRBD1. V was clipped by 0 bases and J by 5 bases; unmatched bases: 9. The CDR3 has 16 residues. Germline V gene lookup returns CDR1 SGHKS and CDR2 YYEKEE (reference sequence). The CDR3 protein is CASSLAGGTNPYGYTF. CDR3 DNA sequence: TGTGCCAGCAGCTTGGCAGGGGGCACTAACCCTTATGGCTACACCTTC. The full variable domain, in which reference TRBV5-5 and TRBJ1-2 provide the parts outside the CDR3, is DAGVTQSPTHLIKTRGQQVTLRCSPISGHKSVSWYQQVLGQGPQFIFQYYEKEERGRGNFPDRFSARQFPNYSSELNVNALLLGDSALYLCASSLAGGTNPYGYTFGSGTRLTVV.

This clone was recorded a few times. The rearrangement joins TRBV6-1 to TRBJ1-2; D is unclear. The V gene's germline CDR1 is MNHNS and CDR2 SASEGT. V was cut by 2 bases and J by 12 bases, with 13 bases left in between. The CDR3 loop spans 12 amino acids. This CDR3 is CASSEQAALHTF. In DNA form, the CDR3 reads TGTGCCAGCAGTGAACAGGCAGCCCTCCACACCTTC.

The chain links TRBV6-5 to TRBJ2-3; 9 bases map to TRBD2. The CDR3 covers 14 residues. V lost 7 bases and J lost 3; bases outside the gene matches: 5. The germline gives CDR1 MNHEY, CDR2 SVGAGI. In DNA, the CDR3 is TGTGCCAGCATTATGACTAGCGGAACAGATACGCAGTATTTT. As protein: CASIMTSGTDTQYF.

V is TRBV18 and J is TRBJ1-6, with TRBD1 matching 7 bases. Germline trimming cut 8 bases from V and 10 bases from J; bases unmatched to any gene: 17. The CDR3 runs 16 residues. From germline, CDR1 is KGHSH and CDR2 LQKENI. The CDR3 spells CASTRDSPVEASPLHF. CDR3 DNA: TGTGCCAGCACGCGGGACAGCCCCGTTGAGGCCTCACCCCTCCACTTT. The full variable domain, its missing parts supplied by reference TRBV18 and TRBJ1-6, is NAGVMQNPRHLVRRRGQEARLRCSPMKGHSHVYWYRQLPEEGLKFMVYLQKENIIDESGMPKERFSAEFPKEGPSILRIQQVVRGDSAAYFCASTRDSPVEASPLHFGNGTRLTVT.

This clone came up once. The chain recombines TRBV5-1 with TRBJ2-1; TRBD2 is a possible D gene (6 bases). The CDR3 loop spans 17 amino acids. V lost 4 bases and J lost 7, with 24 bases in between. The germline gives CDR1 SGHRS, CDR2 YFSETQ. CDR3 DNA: TGCGCCAGCAGCGTACCACTGTCGCCCAAAGGAGGGAATGAGCAGTTCTTC. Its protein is CASSVPLSPKGGNEQFF.

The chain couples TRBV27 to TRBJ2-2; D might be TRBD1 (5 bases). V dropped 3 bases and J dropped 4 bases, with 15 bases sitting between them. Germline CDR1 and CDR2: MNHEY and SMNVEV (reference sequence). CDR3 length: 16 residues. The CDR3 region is CASSFVHKRGTGELFF. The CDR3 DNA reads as TGTGCCAGCAGTTTCGTCCATAAAAGGGGCACCGGGGAGCTGTTTTTT.

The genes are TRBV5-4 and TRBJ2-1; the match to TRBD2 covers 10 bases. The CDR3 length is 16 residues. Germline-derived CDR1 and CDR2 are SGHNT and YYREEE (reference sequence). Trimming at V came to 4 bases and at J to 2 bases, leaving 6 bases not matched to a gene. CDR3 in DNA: TGTGCCAGCAGCCCCCTAGCGGGAGTAACCTACAATGAGCAGTTCTTC. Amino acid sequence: CASSPLAGVTYNEQFF. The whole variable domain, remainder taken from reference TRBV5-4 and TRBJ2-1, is ETGVTQSPTHLIKTRGQQVTLRCSSQSGHNTVSWYQQALGQGPQFIFQYYREEENGRGNFPPRFSGLQFPNYSSELNVNALELDDSALYLCASSPLAGVTYNEQFFGPGTRLTVL.

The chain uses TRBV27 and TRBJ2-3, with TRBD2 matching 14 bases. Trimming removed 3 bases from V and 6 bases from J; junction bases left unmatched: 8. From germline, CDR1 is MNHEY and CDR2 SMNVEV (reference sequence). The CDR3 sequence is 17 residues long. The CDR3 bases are TGTGCCAGCAGTTTTATTGGGACTAGCGGGAGCCGGGATACGCAGTATTTT. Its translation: CASSFIGTSGSRDTQYF.

The CDR3 region is CASSFNRDRVRGYTF. The CDR3 DNA is TGTGCCAGCAGTTTTAATAGGGACAGGGTACGCGGCTACACCTTC. The chain links TRBV27 to TRBJ1-2; 9 bases agree with TRBD1. The trim removed 3 bases at V and 8 bases at J, leaving 10 bases unmatched. CDR3 length: 15 amino acids. Germline assignment: CDR1 MNHEY and CDR2 SMNVEV (reference sequence).

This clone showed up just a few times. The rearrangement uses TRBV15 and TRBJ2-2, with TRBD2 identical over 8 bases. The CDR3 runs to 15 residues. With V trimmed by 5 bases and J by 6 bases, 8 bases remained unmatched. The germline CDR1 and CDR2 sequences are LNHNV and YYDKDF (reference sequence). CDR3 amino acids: CATSESSGTAGELFF. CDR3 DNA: TGTGCCACCAGCGAAAGTAGCGGGACGGCCGGGGAGCTGTTTTTT.

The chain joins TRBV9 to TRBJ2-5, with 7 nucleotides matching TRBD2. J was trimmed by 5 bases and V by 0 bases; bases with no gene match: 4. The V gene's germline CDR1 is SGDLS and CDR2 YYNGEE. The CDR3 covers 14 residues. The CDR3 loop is CASSVGGGLETQYF. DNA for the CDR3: TGTGCCAGCAGCGTAGGCGGGGGTCTGGAGACCCAGTACTTC.

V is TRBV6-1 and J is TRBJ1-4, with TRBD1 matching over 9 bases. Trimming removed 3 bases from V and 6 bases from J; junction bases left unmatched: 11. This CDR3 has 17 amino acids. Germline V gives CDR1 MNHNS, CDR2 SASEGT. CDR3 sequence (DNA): TGTGCCAGCAGTGAGGCCGCGGGTGGGACAGGGTATGAAAAACTGTTTTTT. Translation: CASSEAAGGTGYEKLFF.

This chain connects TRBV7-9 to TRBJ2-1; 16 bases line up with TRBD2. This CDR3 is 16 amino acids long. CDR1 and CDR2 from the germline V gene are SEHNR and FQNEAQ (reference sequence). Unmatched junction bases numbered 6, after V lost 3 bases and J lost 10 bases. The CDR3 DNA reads TGTGCCAGCAGCTTGCCGGGACTAGCGGGAGGGGGAGAGCAGTTCTTC. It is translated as CASSLPGLAGGGEQFF.

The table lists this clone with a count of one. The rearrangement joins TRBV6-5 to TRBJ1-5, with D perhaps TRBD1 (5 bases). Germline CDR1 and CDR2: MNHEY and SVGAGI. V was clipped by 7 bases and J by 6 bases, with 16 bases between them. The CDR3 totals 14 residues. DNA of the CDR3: TGTGCCAGCACTCCGGTTCTTCAGGGTCAGCCCCAGCATTTT. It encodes CASTPVLQGQPQHF.

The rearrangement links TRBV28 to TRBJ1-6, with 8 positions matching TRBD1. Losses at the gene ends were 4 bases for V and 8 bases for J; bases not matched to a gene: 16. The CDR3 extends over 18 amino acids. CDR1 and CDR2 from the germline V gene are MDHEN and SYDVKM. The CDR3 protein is CASSSRTGTGVFDSPLHF. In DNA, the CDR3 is TGTGCCAGCAGTTCCCGGACAGGGACGGGTGTTTTTGATTCACCCCTCCACTTT.

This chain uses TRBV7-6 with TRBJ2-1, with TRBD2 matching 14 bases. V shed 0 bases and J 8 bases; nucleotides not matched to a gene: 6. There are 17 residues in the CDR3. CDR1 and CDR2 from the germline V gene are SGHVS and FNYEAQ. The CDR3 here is CASSLAGGLAGDDEQFF. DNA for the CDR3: TGTGCCAGCAGCTTAGCGGGGGGACTAGCGGGAGATGATGAGCAGTTCTTC.

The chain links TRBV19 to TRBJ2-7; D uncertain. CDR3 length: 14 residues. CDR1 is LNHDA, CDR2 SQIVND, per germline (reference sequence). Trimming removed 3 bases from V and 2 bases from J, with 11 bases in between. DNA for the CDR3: TGTGCCAGTAGTATTCCGAGCAGGACCTACGAGCAGTACTTC. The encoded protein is CASSIPSRTYEQYF. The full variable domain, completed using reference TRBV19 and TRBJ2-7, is DGGITQSPKYLFRKEGQNVTLSCEQNLNHDAMYWYRQDPGQGLRLIYYSQIVNDFQKGDIAEGYSVSREKKESFPLTVTSAQKNPTAFYLCASSIPSRTYEQYFGPGTRLTVT.

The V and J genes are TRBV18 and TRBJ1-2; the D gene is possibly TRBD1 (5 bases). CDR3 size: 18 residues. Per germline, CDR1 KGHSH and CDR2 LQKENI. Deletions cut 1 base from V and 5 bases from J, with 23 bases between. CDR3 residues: CASSPQVPSGDPLYGYTF. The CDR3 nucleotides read TGTGCCAGCTCACCACAGGTCCCGTCGGGGGATCCCCTTTATGGCTACACCTTC.

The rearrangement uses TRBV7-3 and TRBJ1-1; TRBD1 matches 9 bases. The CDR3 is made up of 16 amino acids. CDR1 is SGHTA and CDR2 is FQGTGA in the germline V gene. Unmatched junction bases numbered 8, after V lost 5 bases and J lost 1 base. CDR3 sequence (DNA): TGTGCCAGCAGCCTCCGACAGGGGGGGCCGAACACTGAAGCTTTCTTT. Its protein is CASSLRQGGPNTEAFF.

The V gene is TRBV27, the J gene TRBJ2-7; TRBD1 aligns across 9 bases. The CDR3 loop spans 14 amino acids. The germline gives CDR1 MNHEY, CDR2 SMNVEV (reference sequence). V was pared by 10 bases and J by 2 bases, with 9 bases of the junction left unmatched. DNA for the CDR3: TGTGCCACCTCCCGGACAGGGGCCACCTACGAGCAGTACTTC. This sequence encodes CATSRTGATYEQYF.

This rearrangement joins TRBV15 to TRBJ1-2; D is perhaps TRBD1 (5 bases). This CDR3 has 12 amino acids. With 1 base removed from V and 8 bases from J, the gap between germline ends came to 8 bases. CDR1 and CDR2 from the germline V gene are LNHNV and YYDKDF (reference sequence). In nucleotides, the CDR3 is TGTGCCACCAGCAGAGCAGGGAGGGGCTACACCTTC. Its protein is CATSRAGRGYTF.